Below, one T cell receptor (beta chain) is given with its context. V was clipped by 6 bases and J by 3 bases; unmatched bases: 2. Looked up from germline, CDR1 is MNHNY and CDR2 is SVGAGI (reference sequence). The CDR3 runs 15 residues. Sequencing used immunoSEQ multiplex PCR; TCRdb keeps in-frame clones, though not all of them. The repertoire has 40,000 or so clones, about nine tenths of them found once; the top ten carry 9.5% to 15%. The sample originates from a study of sequential checkpoint blockade in melanoma. The overall study: Patients were randomized 1:1 to nivolumab-then-ipilimumab or ipilimumab-then-nivolumab first-line. After both sequences, patients received maintenance nivolumab.

The treatment is: randomized to nivolumab then ipilimumab (arm A) or the reverse (arm B). Patients had received no earlier DNA-damaging chemotherapy. From thawed PBMCs, live CD3+CD8+ cells negative for CD19 and CD56 were sorted. Sequences were derived from CD8+ T cells sorted from blood (inferred from file names), sampled from a patient given nivolumab and ipilimumab in sequence. The genes are TRBV6-6 and TRBJ2-1, with 13 bases that match TRBD2. The source is a human donor with melanoma. The CDR3 spells CASRLAGGGYNEQFF. CDR3 in DNA: TGTGCCAGCAGACTAGCGGGGGGGGGCTACAATGAGCAGTTCTTC.